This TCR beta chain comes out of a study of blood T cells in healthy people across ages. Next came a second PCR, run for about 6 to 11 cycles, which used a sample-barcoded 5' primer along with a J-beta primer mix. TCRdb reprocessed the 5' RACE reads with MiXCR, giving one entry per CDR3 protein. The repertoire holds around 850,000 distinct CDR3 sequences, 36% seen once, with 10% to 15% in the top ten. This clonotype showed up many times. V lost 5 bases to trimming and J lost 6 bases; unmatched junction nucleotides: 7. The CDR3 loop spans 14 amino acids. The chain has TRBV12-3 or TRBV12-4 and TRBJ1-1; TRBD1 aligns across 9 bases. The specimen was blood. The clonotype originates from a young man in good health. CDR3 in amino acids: CASSPWTGDAEAFF. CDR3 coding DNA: TGTGCCAGCAGTCCATGGACAGGGGATGCTGAAGCTTTCTTT.